This TCR beta chain was sequenced during a study of T cell changes during pregnancy in multiple sclerosis. Clones were sequenced by immunoSEQ multiplex PCR, and TCRdb holds only the in-frame ones, with some missing. The table includes about 87,000 clones, 80% to 95% detected once. The CDR3 runs to 13 residues. V lost 6 bases, J lost 3 bases, and 12 bases lay in between. CDR1 is MDHEN, CDR2 SYDVKM, per germline. The sequencing used peripheral blood, collected in the third trimester of pregnancy. The receptor's source is a female donor in good health, enrolled as a control in a pregnancy study. The V gene is TRBV28, the J gene TRBJ2-7, with D tentatively TRBD1 (6 bases). CDR3 loop: CASRKGQIYEQYF. CDR3 sequence (DNA): TGTGCCAGCAGAAAAGGACAGATCTACGAGCAGTACTTC.